By sample share, the clone carrying this TCR beta chain is medium-sized. Its antigen is not known. Treatment reported: approximately nine-day PBMC culture with coronavirus spike peptide pools or control peptides (ViraFEST assay). The data were taken from a study of vaccination and CD4 T cells after COVID-19. Study information: Median time from second vaccine dose to sampling was about 70 days (14 to 241).

Sequenced with the Oncomine TCR Beta short-read assay was DNA taken from cultured CD4+ T cells. TCRdb analysed the PCR reads with MiXCR anew, one entry per CDR3 protein. The sample gives some 4,500 distinct CDR3 sequences, roughly a fifth of which show up once; over 50% is in the top ten. V was cut by 5 bases and J by 4 bases, with 11 bases left in between. The CDR3 covers 13 residues. Germline CDR1 MNHEY, CDR2 SMNVEV (reference sequence). The origin of this receptor is a human donor who had recovered from COVID-19. This sequence joins TRBV27 and TRBJ2-5; possibly TRBD1 or TRBD2 for D (5 bases each). The sequenced sample was CD4+ T cells from blood, cultured in vitro, obtained after SARS-CoV-2 vaccination. Written as DNA, the CDR3 is TGTGCCAGCAGTGGGGCGGGCGGAGAGACCCAGTACTTC. Its protein is CASSGAGGETQYF.